The rows below give T cell receptor beta chains drawn from one sample of a study of cytomegalovirus exposure and HLA in healthy donors. Libraries were prepared by immunoSEQ multiplex PCR; TCRdb keeps only in-frame clonotypes and omits some of them. The table lists roughly 40,000 clones, roughly half of them singletons. The sample taken for sequencing was PBMCs. These TCRs come from a human donor in good health. The CDR3 runs from the conserved cysteine through the conserved F or W. Fields, in order: V gene, clone size, J gene, D gene, CDR3 protein, CDR3 DNA. D genes are given only for firm matches. Rows give clone size only sometimes, using once, few, many, or a class for an expanded clone.

v_call: TRBV11-1; clone_size: .; j_call: TRBJ2-7; d_call: TRBD1; cdr3_aa: CASSLRAGGTTGEQYF; cdr3_nt: TGTGCCAGCAGCTTAAGGGCAGGGGGAACCACTGGCGAGCAGTACTTC
v_call: TRBV6-6; clone_size: .; j_call: TRBJ1-2; d_call: TRBD1; cdr3_aa: CASGTGYYGYTF; cdr3_nt: TGTGCCAGCGGGACAGGGTACTATGGCTACACCTTC
v_call: TRBV5-4; clone_size: .; j_call: TRBJ1-1; d_call: .; cdr3_aa: CASSPGEGKSTEAFF; cdr3_nt: TGTGCCAGCAGCCCCGGAGAGGGAAAAAGCACTGAAGCTTTCTTT
v_call: TRBV7-2; clone_size: .; j_call: TRBJ2-3; d_call: .; cdr3_aa: CASSLRQTDTQYF; cdr3_nt: TGTGCCAGCAGCCTCCGACAAACAGATACGCAGTATTTT
v_call: TRBV9; clone_size: .; j_call: TRBJ1-4; d_call: TRBD1; cdr3_aa: CASSPGQGWEKLFF; cdr3_nt: TGTGCCAGCAGCCCAGGACAGGGTTGGGAAAAACTGTTTTTT
v_call: TRBV18; clone_size: .; j_call: TRBJ1-1; d_call: .; cdr3_aa: CASSPSTGRMNTEAFF; cdr3_nt: TGTGCCAGCTCACCGTCAACAGGTCGCATGAACACTGAAGCTTTCTTT
v_call: TRBV27; clone_size: .; j_call: TRBJ1-4; d_call: .; cdr3_aa: CASSLSLSSATNEKLFF; cdr3_nt: TGTGCCAGCAGTTTGTCCCTAAGTTCCGCAACTAATGAAAAACTGTTTTTT
v_call: TRBV28; clone_size: .; j_call: TRBJ1-1; d_call: .; cdr3_aa: CASSRGVEAFF; cdr3_nt: TGTGCCAGCAGTCGGGGAGTAGAAGCTTTCTTT
v_call: TRBV6-6; clone_size: .; j_call: TRBJ2-3; d_call: TRBD2; cdr3_aa: CASSYLGTSTGDTQYF; cdr3_nt: TGTGCCAGCAGTTACTTAGGGACTAGCACCGGAGATACGCAGTATTTT
v_call: TRBV7-2; clone_size: .; j_call: TRBJ1-3; d_call: TRBD1; cdr3_aa: CASSANRGQRGNTIYF; cdr3_nt: TGTGCCAGCAGCGCTAACAGGGGGCAACGTGGAAACACCATATATTTT
v_call: TRBV10-3; clone_size: .; j_call: TRBJ1-1; d_call: .; cdr3_aa: CAISDTTPGTEAFF; cdr3_nt: TGTGCCATCAGTGACACCACCCCGGGGACTGAAGCTTTCTTT
v_call: TRBV6-5; clone_size: .; j_call: TRBJ1-1; d_call: TRBD1; cdr3_aa: CASSRAAGGGKAFF; cdr3_nt: TGTGCCAGCAGCAGAGCGGCAGGGGGAGGAAAAGCTTTCTTT
v_call: TRBV6-6; clone_size: .; j_call: TRBJ1-2; d_call: TRBD1; cdr3_aa: CASSRGQGAPGYTF; cdr3_nt: TGTGCCAGCAGTCGGGGACAGGGGGCGCCGGGCTACACCTTC
v_call: TRBV28; clone_size: few; j_call: TRBJ2-2; d_call: TRBD2; cdr3_aa: CASIPLTSGANTGELFF; cdr3_nt: TGTGCCAGCATACCCCTGACTAGCGGGGCGAACACCGGGGAGCTGTTTTTT
v_call: TRBV2; clone_size: .; j_call: TRBJ2-3; d_call: .; cdr3_aa: CASKRGIGTDTQYF; cdr3_nt: TGTGCCAGCAAAAGAGGGATAGGCACAGATACGCAGTATTTT
v_call: TRBV18; clone_size: .; j_call: TRBJ1-1; d_call: .; cdr3_aa: CASSPPSTGQNTEAFF; cdr3_nt: TGTGCCAGCTCACCACCTTCAACGGGACAGAACACTGAAGCTTTCTTT
v_call: TRBV4-3; clone_size: .; j_call: TRBJ2-7; d_call: TRBD1; cdr3_aa: CASSQGTGGRSYEQYF; cdr3_nt: TGCGCCAGCAGCCAAGGGACAGGGGGAAGGTCCTACGAGCAGTACTTC
v_call: TRBV30; clone_size: .; j_call: TRBJ2-1; d_call: .; cdr3_aa: CAWSVRQRGFF; cdr3_nt: TGTGCCTGGAGTGTACGGCAGAGAGGCTTCTTC
v_call: TRBV5-1; clone_size: .; j_call: TRBJ1-2; d_call: .; cdr3_aa: CASSLAGDYGYTF; cdr3_nt: TGCGCCAGCAGCTTGGCCGGGGACTATGGCTACACCTTC
v_call: TRBV6-6; clone_size: medium-sized; j_call: TRBJ2-1; d_call: .; cdr3_aa: CASSYQQGNEQFF; cdr3_nt: TGTGCCAGCAGTTACCAACAGGGCAATGAGCAGTTCTTC
v_call: TRBV5-1; clone_size: .; j_call: TRBJ2-3; d_call: .; cdr3_aa: CASSLPTVYSTDTQYF; cdr3_nt: TGCGCCAGCAGCTTGCCGACAGTTTATAGCACAGATACGCAGTATTTT
v_call: TRBV7-8; clone_size: .; j_call: TRBJ1-2; d_call: TRBD1; cdr3_aa: CASSLDLGNRGGGYTF; cdr3_nt: TGTGCCAGCAGCTTAGATTTGGGGAACAGGGGAGGTGGCTACACCTTC
v_call: TRBV7-3; clone_size: medium-sized; j_call: TRBJ1-2; d_call: TRBD1; cdr3_aa: CASSPPEGGGYGYTF; cdr3_nt: TGTGCCAGCAGCCCCCCAGAAGGGGGCGGCTATGGCTACACCTTC
v_call: TRBV18; clone_size: .; j_call: TRBJ2-7; d_call: .; cdr3_aa: CASSLGNRAYEQYF; cdr3_nt: TGTGCCAGCTCGCTTGGAAACAGGGCGTACGAGCAGTACTTC
v_call: TRBV15; clone_size: .; j_call: TRBJ2-3; d_call: .; cdr3_aa: CATSRGSVQSGDTQYF; cdr3_nt: TGTGCCACCAGCAGAGGATCGGTTCAAAGCGGAGATACGCAGTATTTT
v_call: TRBV9; clone_size: .; j_call: TRBJ2-7; d_call: TRBD2; cdr3_aa: CASSARTSGWEQYF; cdr3_nt: TGTGCCAGCAGCGCCAGGACTAGCGGGTGGGAGCAGTACTTC
v_call: TRBV5-4; clone_size: .; j_call: TRBJ1-4; d_call: .; cdr3_aa: CASSRSTGNEKLFF; cdr3_nt: TGTGCCAGCAGCCGTTCGACCGGGAATGAAAAACTGTTTTTT
v_call: TRBV9; clone_size: few; j_call: TRBJ1-2; d_call: .; cdr3_aa: CASSVATTDWGANYGYTF; cdr3_nt: TGTGCCAGCAGCGTAGCTACTACGGACTGGGGGGCTAACTATGGCTACACCTTC
v_call: TRBV4-2; clone_size: .; j_call: TRBJ1-2; d_call: .; cdr3_aa: CASSQAPQDYGYTF; cdr3_nt: TGTGCCAGCAGCCAAGCACCACAGGACTATGGCTACACCTTC
v_call: TRBV7-3; clone_size: few; j_call: TRBJ2-7; d_call: TRBD1; cdr3_aa: CASSLNPGQGEQYF; cdr3_nt: TGTGCCAGCAGCTTAAACCCCGGACAGGGCGAGCAGTACTTC
v_call: TRBV5-1; clone_size: .; j_call: TRBJ1-4; d_call: .; cdr3_aa: CASSFGEKLFF; cdr3_nt: TGCGCCAGCAGCTTCGGTGAAAAACTGTTTTTT
v_call: TRBV7-2; clone_size: .; j_call: TRBJ2-5; d_call: TRBD2; cdr3_aa: CASSSAGVGLETQYF; cdr3_nt: TGTGCCAGCAGCTCCGCGGGGGTGGGTTTAGAGACCCAGTACTTC
v_call: TRBV6-5; clone_size: .; j_call: TRBJ1-1; d_call: .; cdr3_aa: CASRGRDTRNTEAFF; cdr3_nt: TGTGCCAGCAGAGGCCGGGACACTCGAAACACTGAAGCTTTCTTT
v_call: TRBV18; clone_size: .; j_call: TRBJ2-5; d_call: .; cdr3_aa: CASSLTSGETQYF; cdr3_nt: TGTGCCAGCTCACTTACCAGCGGAGAGACCCAGTACTTC
v_call: TRBV7-3; clone_size: .; j_call: TRBJ2-1; d_call: TRBD2; cdr3_aa: CASSLRSGTRGNEQFF; cdr3_nt: TGTGCCAGCAGCTTAAGGAGCGGGACTCGCGGCAATGAGCAGTTCTTC
v_call: TRBV10-3; clone_size: few; j_call: TRBJ2-1; d_call: TRBD1; cdr3_aa: CATTGGTEQFF; cdr3_nt: TGTGCCACCACAGGGGGAACCGAGCAGTTCTTC
v_call: TRBV7-2; clone_size: few; j_call: TRBJ2-7; d_call: .; cdr3_aa: CASSPKPRGARGYEQYF; cdr3_nt: TGTGCCAGCAGCCCAAAACCCCGGGGGGCCAGGGGATACGAGCAGTACTTC
v_call: TRBV4-3; clone_size: .; j_call: TRBJ2-7; d_call: .; cdr3_aa: CASSQERISSYEQYF; cdr3_nt: TGCGCCAGCAGCCAAGAGAGAATTAGCTCCTACGAGCAGTACTTC
v_call: TRBV28; clone_size: few; j_call: TRBJ2-4; d_call: TRBD2; cdr3_aa: CASSLYSSGGVAKNIQYF; cdr3_nt: TGTGCCAGCAGTTTATATAGTAGCGGGGGGGTAGCCAAAAACATTCAGTACTTC
v_call: TRBV18; clone_size: .; j_call: TRBJ1-1; d_call: .; cdr3_aa: CASSPRGGEAFF; cdr3_nt: TGTGCCAGCTCACCAAGGGGGGGGGAAGCTTTCTTT
v_call: TRBV4-2; clone_size: few; j_call: TRBJ2-5; d_call: TRBD2; cdr3_aa: CASSQEWAGRQAQETQYF; cdr3_nt: TGTGCCAGCAGCCAAGAATGGGCCGGGAGGCAGGCCCAAGAGACCCAGTACTTC
v_call: TRBV4-3; clone_size: .; j_call: TRBJ1-4; d_call: TRBD1; cdr3_aa: CASSHRKTGADEKLFF; cdr3_nt: TGCGCCAGCAGCCACCGGAAGACAGGGGCCGATGAAAAACTGTTTTTT
v_call: TRBV5-5; clone_size: .; j_call: TRBJ2-2; d_call: .; cdr3_aa: CASSLVRDGELFF; cdr3_nt: TGTGCCAGCAGCTTGGTCCGGGACGGGGAGCTGTTTTTT
v_call: TRBV4-2; clone_size: .; j_call: TRBJ1-1; d_call: TRBD1; cdr3_aa: CASSQEYRGTEAFF; cdr3_nt: TGTGCCAGCAGCCAAGAATACAGGGGCACTGAAGCTTTCTTT
v_call: TRBV6-5; clone_size: few; j_call: TRBJ2-4; d_call: .; cdr3_aa: CASSYKGRGVSIQYF; cdr3_nt: TGTGCCAGCAGTTACAAGGGGAGGGGGGTATCCATTCAGTACTTC
v_call: TRBV7-2; clone_size: few; j_call: TRBJ2-2; d_call: TRBD2; cdr3_aa: CASTPRTSGNTGELFF; cdr3_nt: TGTGCCAGCACCCCGAGAACTAGCGGTAACACCGGGGAGCTGTTTTTT
v_call: TRBV6-5; clone_size: .; j_call: TRBJ1-1; d_call: .; cdr3_aa: CASSPSTSDREAFF; cdr3_nt: TGTGCCAGCAGTCCCTCAACCTCGGACAGAGAAGCTTTCTTT
v_call: TRBV7-8; clone_size: few; j_call: TRBJ2-7; d_call: TRBD1; cdr3_aa: CASSFRDRATDEQYF; cdr3_nt: TGTGCCAGCAGCTTCCGGGACAGGGCGACCGACGAGCAGTACTTC
v_call: TRBV27; clone_size: .; j_call: TRBJ2-5; d_call: .; cdr3_aa: CASNPGAGQETQYF; cdr3_nt: TGTGCCAGCAACCCAGGGGCAGGGCAAGAGACCCAGTACTTC
v_call: TRBV5-1; clone_size: .; j_call: TRBJ1-1; d_call: .; cdr3_aa: CASRGVMTPNTEAFF; cdr3_nt: TGCGCCAGCAGAGGGGTGATGACACCGAACACTGAAGCTTTCTTT
v_call: TRBV25-1; clone_size: .; j_call: TRBJ1-1; d_call: .; cdr3_aa: CASSRGEVGAFF; cdr3_nt: TGTGCCAGCAGTCGGGGTGAGGTTGGCGCTTTCTTT
v_call: TRBV11-2; clone_size: .; j_call: TRBJ2-7; d_call: .; cdr3_aa: CASSLGVAYEQYF; cdr3_nt: TGTGCCAGCAGCTTAGGCGTCGCCTACGAGCAGTACTTC